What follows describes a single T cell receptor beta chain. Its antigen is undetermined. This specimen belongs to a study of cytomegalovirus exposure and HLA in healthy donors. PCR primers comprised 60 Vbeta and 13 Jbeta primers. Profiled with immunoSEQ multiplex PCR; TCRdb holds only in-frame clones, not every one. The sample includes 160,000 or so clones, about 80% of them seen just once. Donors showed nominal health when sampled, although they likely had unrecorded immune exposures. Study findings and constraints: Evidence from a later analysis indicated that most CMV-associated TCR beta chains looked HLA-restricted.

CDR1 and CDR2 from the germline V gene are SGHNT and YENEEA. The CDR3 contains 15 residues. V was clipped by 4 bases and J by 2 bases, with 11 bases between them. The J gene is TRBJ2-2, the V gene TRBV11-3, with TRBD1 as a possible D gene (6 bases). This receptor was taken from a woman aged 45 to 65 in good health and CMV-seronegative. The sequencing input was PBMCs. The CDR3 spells CASSSLGQNTGELFF. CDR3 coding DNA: TGTGCCAGCAGCTCCCTGGGACAAAACACCGGGGAGCTGTTTTTT.